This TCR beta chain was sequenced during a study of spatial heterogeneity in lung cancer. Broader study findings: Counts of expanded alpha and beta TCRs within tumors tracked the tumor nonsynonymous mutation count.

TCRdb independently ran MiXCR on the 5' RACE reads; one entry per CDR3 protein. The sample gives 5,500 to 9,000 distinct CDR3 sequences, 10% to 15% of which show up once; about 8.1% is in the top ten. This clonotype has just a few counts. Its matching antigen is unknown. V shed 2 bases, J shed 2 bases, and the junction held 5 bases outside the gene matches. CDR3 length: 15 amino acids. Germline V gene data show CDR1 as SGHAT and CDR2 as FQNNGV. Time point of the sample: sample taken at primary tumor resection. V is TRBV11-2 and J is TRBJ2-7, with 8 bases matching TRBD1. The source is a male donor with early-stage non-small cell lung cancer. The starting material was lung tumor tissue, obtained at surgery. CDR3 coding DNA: TGTGCCAGCAGCTTAACCGACAGGGGCACCTACGAGCAGTACTTC. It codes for CASSLTDRGTYEQYF.